These 26 T cell receptor beta chains originate from one sample sequenced in a study of cytomegalovirus exposure and HLA in healthy donors. Produced via immunoSEQ multiplex PCR; TCRdb's table is partial and in-frame only. The sample lists about 44,000 clones, 93% occurring once. Input material: PBMCs. The receptors come from a young woman in good health and CMV-seronegative.

This clone was counted a single time. The chain uses TRBV27 and TRBJ1-2; D is undetermined. The CDR3 loop spans 13 amino acids. Trimming removed 4 bases at V and 3 bases at J, with 9 bases between. Germline V gene lookup returns CDR1 MNHEY and CDR2 SMNVEV (reference sequence). The CDR3 DNA is TGTGCCAGCAGTTCCTCACCAGACTATGGCTACACCTTC. Its translation is CASSSSPDYGYTF.

This clone was seen a single time. This chain connects TRBV19 to TRBJ2-5; TRBD2 matches at 8 bases. The J segment lost 1 base and the V segment lost 3 bases, leaving 7 bases of the junction unmatched. Germline-derived CDR1 and CDR2 are LNHDA and SQIVND (reference sequence). This CDR3 spans 16 amino acids. The chain's CDR3 is CASSMRSGGFQETQYF. CDR3 sequence (DNA): TGTGCCAGTAGTATGAGGAGCGGGGGTTTCCAAGAGACCCAGTACTTC.

The rearrangement uses TRBV29-1 and TRBJ2-5, with 7 bases that match TRBD1. Losses at the gene ends were 1 base for V and 4 bases for J; bases not matched to a gene: 3. The CDR3 length is 13 residues. The germline V gene has CDR1 SQVTM and CDR2 ANQGSEA. In DNA, the CDR3 is TGCAGCGTTGAAGGACAGGGAAGAGAGACCCAGTACTTC. It is translated as CSVEGQGRETQYF.

The CDR3: CASSPRQGWGNEQFF. In nucleotides, the CDR3 is TGTGCCAGCAGTCCAAGACAGGGTTGGGGCAATGAGCAGTTCTTC. The chain recombines TRBV27 with TRBJ2-1; 7 bases are shared with TRBD1. The V gene end was trimmed by 5 bases and the J gene end by 6 bases; junction bases not matched to a gene: 10. The CDR3 is made up of 15 amino acids. Germline V lookup: CDR1 MNHEY, CDR2 SMNVEV (reference sequence).

In this sample, this clone turned up once. CDR3 protein: CASSLRTGFNAAEAFF. DNA for the CDR3: TGTGCCAGCAGCCTCCGGACAGGTTTTAACGCCGCTGAAGCTTTCTTT. The V and J genes are TRBV14 and TRBJ1-1, with 7 positions matching TRBD1. Germline-derived CDR1 and CDR2 are SGHDN and FVKESK. V shed 4 bases and J 6 bases; nucleotides not matched to a gene: 14. The CDR3 extends over 16 amino acids.

This chain joins TRBV19 and TRBJ2-1; TRBD2 matches at 8 bases. Losses at the gene ends were 1 base for V and 9 bases for J; bases not matched to a gene: 5. This CDR3 spans 14 amino acids. Looked up from germline, CDR1 is LNHDA and CDR2 is SQIVND (reference sequence). CDR3 protein: CASSIGAGAVEQFF. As DNA, the CDR3 is TGTGCCAGTAGTATAGGAGCGGGAGCAGTTGAGCAGTTCTTC. Supplemented by reference TRBV19 and TRBJ2-1, the full variable domain reads DGGITQSPKYLFRKEGQNVTLSCEQNLNHDAMYWYRQDPGQGLRLIYYSQIVNDFQKGDIAEGYSVSREKKESFPLTVTSAQKNPTAFYLCASSIGAGAVEQFFGPGTRLTVL.

The V gene is TRBV4-1, the J gene TRBJ1-2; weak D call: TRBD1 (5 bases). CDR1 and CDR2 from the germline V gene are MGHRA and YSYEKL. V lost 3 bases to trimming and J lost 7 bases, with 24 bases between them. The CDR3 totals 17 residues. CDR3 nucleotides: TGCGCCAGCAGCCAGGGTCGGGGGGGGAGGAGGCCTGCTGGCTACACCTTC. This gives the protein CASSQGRGGRRPAGYTF.

This chain connects TRBV6-5 to TRBJ1-2; 7 bases fit TRBD1. The CDR3 has 15 residues. The ends lost 4 bases at V and 0 bases at J; junction bases unmatched: 5. CDR1 is MNHEY and CDR2 is SVGAGI in the germline V gene. As DNA, the CDR3 is TGTGCCAGCAGTTCCCAGGGGGAAGCTAACTATGGCTACACCTTC. The encoded protein is CASSSQGEANYGYTF.

The gene calls are TRBV21-1 and TRBJ2-4; the D call in the table, TRBD2, was not verified against the DNA. TRBV21-1 counts as a pseudogene. CDR3 size: 17 residues. The CDR3 is CASRVRGTGTRVNIQYF. The CDR3 coding sequence is TGTGCCAGCAGAGTAAGGGGAACCGGGACTAGGGTAAACATTCAGTACTTC.

V usage is TRBV28 and J usage is TRBJ1-6; D is possibly TRBD1 (6 bases). Germline-derived CDR1 and CDR2 are MDHEN and SYDVKM. Trimming took 4 bases from V and 7 from J, leaving 11 bases between them. CDR3 length: 14 residues. CDR3 sequence reads: CASSSGQPNSPLHF. In DNA form, the CDR3 reads TGTGCCAGCAGTTCTGGACAGCCAAATTCACCCCTCCACTTT.

V and J are TRBV25-1 and TRBJ2-5; 9 nucleotides agree with TRBD2. Germline CDR1 reads MGHDK; CDR2 reads SYGVNS. The CDR3 loop spans 15 amino acids. Germline trimming cut 7 bases from V and 1 base from J; bases unmatched to any gene: 7. CDR3: CASTAGGGIQETQYF. The CDR3 DNA reads TGTGCCAGCACCGCGGGAGGGGGCATCCAAGAGACCCAGTACTTC.

V usage is TRBV6-6 and J usage is TRBJ2-1; 8 bases are a match to TRBD1. CDR3 length: 15 residues. Germline CDR1 MNHNY, CDR2 SVGAGI (reference sequence). V shed 4 bases and J 7 bases; nucleotides not matched to a gene: 9. This CDR3 is CASSSWGTGLNEQFF. As DNA, the CDR3 is TGTGCCAGCAGTTCCTGGGGGACAGGTCTAAATGAGCAGTTCTTC.

This clone was observed once. J is TRBJ1-3 and V is TRBV7-2, with a weak D call TRBD1 (5 bases). The CDR3 length is 14 residues. CDR1 is SGHTA, CDR2 FQGNSA, per germline. The V gene lost 6 bases and the J gene lost 0 bases, with 9 bases spanning the gap. In DNA, the CDR3 is TGTGCCAGCAGTAAGGACATCTCTGGAAACACCATATATTTT. This translates into CASSKDISGNTIYF.

V usage is TRBV5-1 and J usage is TRBJ1-3, with D uncertain. The CDR3 is made up of 14 amino acids. Germline values: CDR1 SGHRS, CDR2 YFSETQ. Deletions cut 5 bases from V and 4 bases from J, with 13 bases between. CDR3 region: CASRRLAAGNTIYF. The CDR3 DNA reads TGCGCCAGCAGACGTCTGGCGGCAGGAAACACCATATATTTT.

The chain combines TRBV4-1 with TRBJ1-2; D possibly corresponds to TRBD1 (6 bases). The CDR3 is 15 residues long. V shed 3 bases and J shed 3 bases, with 14 bases lying between them. Germline values: CDR1 MGHRA, CDR2 YSYEKL. CDR3 bases: TGCGCCAGCAGCCATCCCGCGGCAGGGGACTATGGCTACACCTTC. It yields the protein CASSHPAAGDYGYTF.

V is TRBV4-2 and J is TRBJ2-7, with 10 nucleotides matching TRBD2. CDR3 length: 17 amino acids. CDR1 LGHNA and CDR2 YNFKEQ come from the germline V gene. The trim removed 0 bases at V and 4 bases at J, leaving 9 bases unmatched. CDR3 nucleotides: TGTGCCAGCAGCCAAGATAGCCCCACTAGCGGGAAATACGAGCAGTACTTC. This sequence encodes CASSQDSPTSGKYEQYF.

The chain has TRBV5-1 and TRBJ2-7; TRBD2 matches at 7 bases. Losses at the gene ends were 4 bases for V and 7 bases for J; bases not matched to a gene: 17. The CDR3 length is 16 residues. CDR1 and CDR2 (germline): SGHRS, YFSETQ. CDR3 coding DNA: TGCGCCAGCAGCCCGGGGGGTATGACGACGACTGGAGAGCAGTACTTC. This codes for CASSPGGMTTTGEQYF.

The chain carries TRBV27 and TRBJ2-7; 9 bases map to TRBD1. The CDR3 runs 16 residues. In germline, CDR1 is MNHEY, CDR2 SMNVEV (reference sequence). Unmatched junction bases numbered 7, after V lost 2 bases and J lost 2 bases. CDR3 sequence: CASSLTGTGFAYEQYF. The CDR3 region has the DNA TGTGCCAGCAGTTTAACCGGGACAGGGTTCGCCTACGAGCAGTACTTC.

The CDR3 is CASSLPDRGHGYTF. CDR3 nucleotides: TGCGCCAGCAGCTTGCCCGACAGGGGGCATGGCTACACCTTC. The chain couples TRBV5-1 to TRBJ1-2; TRBD1 matches at 10 bases. CDR1 is SGHRS and CDR2 is YFSETQ in the germline V gene. V shed 1 base, J shed 6 bases, and the junction held 3 bases outside the gene matches. The CDR3 loop spans 14 amino acids. Using reference TRBV5-1 and TRBJ1-2 for the parts outside the CDR3, the full variable domain is KAGVTQTPRYLIKTRGQQVTLSCSPISGHRSVSWYQQTPGQGLQFLFEYFSETQRNKGNFPGRFSGRQFSNSRSEMNVSTLELGDSALYLCASSLPDRGHGYTFGSGTRLTVV.

The gene calls are TRBV28 and TRBJ2-7, with 8 positions matching TRBD2. Trimming cost V 3 bases and J 3 bases; bases outside gene matches: 7. The CDR3 totals 15 residues. Germline CDR1 and CDR2: MDHEN and SYDVKM. The CDR3 sequence: CASSLSPRGGYEQYF. In DNA, the CDR3 is TGTGCCAGCAGTTTGTCGCCCCGGGGGGGCTACGAGCAGTACTTC.

This rearrangement joins TRBV11-2 to TRBJ2-7, with TRBD1 matching over 9 bases. CDR1 SGHAT and CDR2 FQNNGV come from the germline V gene. The trim removed 5 bases at V and 2 bases at J, leaving 4 bases unmatched. The CDR3 runs to 14 residues. The CDR3 nucleotides are TGTGCCAGCAGCCCCGGGACAGGGACCTACGAGCAGTACTTC. This encodes CASSPGTGTYEQYF.

This chain uses TRBV6-1 with TRBJ2-1; 15 bases map to TRBD2. The V gene's germline CDR1 is MNHNS and CDR2 SASEGT. This CDR3 contains 16 residues. V dropped 4 bases and J dropped 9; count of bases not matched to a gene: 7. This CDR3 is CASSGGPGLAGGEQFF. For the CDR3, the DNA is TGTGCCAGCAGTGGGGGGCCGGGACTAGCGGGGGGTGAGCAGTTCTTC.

V gene TRBV6-4 combines with J gene TRBJ2-3, with 8 positions matching TRBD2. Per germline, CDR1 MRHNA and CDR2 SNTAGT. The V segment lost 3 bases and the J segment 5 bases; nucleotides outside the gene matches: 10. The CDR3 runs to 16 residues. This chain's CDR3 is CASSEGGGGLVDTQYF. The DNA of the CDR3 is TGTGCCAGCAGTGAGGGCGGCGGGGGGCTGGTAGATACGCAGTATTTT.

The genes are TRBV18 and TRBJ1-1; D is perhaps TRBD1 (5 bases). The CDR3 covers 15 residues. Trimming left V 3 bases short and J 1 base short, with 12 bases between. Germline loops: CDR1 KGHSH, CDR2 LQKENI. The CDR3, as DNA: TGTGCCAGCTCACCCCCAGGGAACCCGAACACTGAAGCTTTCTTT. Translated, it gives CASSPPGNPNTEAFF.

V gene TRBV28 combines with J gene TRBJ2-2; 9 positions match TRBD2. Germline V gene lookup returns CDR1 MDHEN and CDR2 SYDVKM. This CDR3 region has 16 residues. V trimming: 7 bases; J trimming: 4 bases; junction bases outside the gene matches: 10. The CDR3 sequence: CASTGGLAGITGELFF. The CDR3 DNA sequence: TGTGCCAGCACTGGAGGGCTAGCGGGAATCACCGGGGAGCTGTTTTTT.

The chain uses TRBV5-6 and TRBJ1-2, with D maybe TRBD1 (6 bases). This CDR3 has 17 amino acids. Trimming pared 0 bases from V and 4 bases from J, leaving 19 bases between. The V gene's germline CDR1 is SGHDT and CDR2 YYEEEE. The DNA for the CDR3 is TGTGCCAGCAGCTTGGTAGGGGGAGAGTATTTGGCCTATGGCTACACCTTC. This sequence encodes CASSLVGGEYLAYGYTF.